This T cell receptor (beta chain) was documented in a study of T cell changes during pregnancy in multiple sclerosis. Clones were read by immunoSEQ multiplex PCR, and TCRdb kept only the in-frame ones, dropping some. The sample has approximately 45,000 clones; around 90% are singletons. The V segment lost 8 bases and the J segment 2 bases; nucleotides outside the gene matches: 11. CDR1 and CDR2 from the germline V gene are SNHLY and FYNNEI. The CDR3 has 16 amino acids. This clonotype originated in a female donor with multiple sclerosis, enrolled in a pregnancy study. The chain links TRBV2 to TRBJ2-1, with 8 bases aligning to TRBD1. The specimen comprised CD4+ T cells from peripheral blood mononuclear cells, sampled in the first trimester of pregnancy. CDR3 sequence: CASALFSGGAYNEQFF. The CDR3 DNA reads as TGTGCCAGCGCCCTGTTCTCAGGGGGCGCCTACAATGAGCAGTTCTTC. The full variable domain, with the rest looked up from reference TRBV2 and TRBJ2-1, is EPEVTQTPSHQVTQMGQEVILRCVPISNHLYFYWYRQILGQKVEFLVSFYNNEISEKSEIFDDQFSVERPDGSNFTLKIRSTKLEDSAMYFCASALFSGGAYNEQFFGPGTRLTVL.